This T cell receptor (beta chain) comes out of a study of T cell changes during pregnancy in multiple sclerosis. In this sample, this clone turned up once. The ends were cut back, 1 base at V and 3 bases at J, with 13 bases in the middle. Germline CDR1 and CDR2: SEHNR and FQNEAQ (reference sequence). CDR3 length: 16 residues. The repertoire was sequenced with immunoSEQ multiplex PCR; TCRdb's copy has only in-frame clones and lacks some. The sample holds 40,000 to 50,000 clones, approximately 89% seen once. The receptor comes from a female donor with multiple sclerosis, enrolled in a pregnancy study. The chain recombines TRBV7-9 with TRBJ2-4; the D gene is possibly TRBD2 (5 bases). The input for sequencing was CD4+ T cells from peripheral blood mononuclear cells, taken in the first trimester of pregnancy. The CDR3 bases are TGTGCCAGCAGCTTAGGAGCTAGCTTGGGCAAAAACATTCAGTACTTC. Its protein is CASSLGASLGKNIQYF.